One sample yielded the 22 T cell receptor beta chains listed below, sequenced in a study of cytomegalovirus exposure and HLA in healthy donors. 13 Jbeta primers and 60 Vbeta primers were used for the PCR. TCRdb's copy holds only in-frame clones and misses some; the assay was immunoSEQ multiplex PCR. Of some 120,000 clones listed, roughly three quarters are singletons. The sample comprised PBMCs. The receptors shown here come from a man aged 18 to 30 in good health and CMV-seronegative.

The chain uses TRBV6-6 and TRBJ2-2; D call uncertain. CDR3 size: 12 residues. Germline loops: CDR1 MNHNY, CDR2 SVGAGI (reference sequence). Trimming removed 6 bases from V and 6 bases from J, with 8 bases in between. The CDR3 nucleotides are TGTGCCAGCAGCCCTAGGCCCGGGGAGCTGTTTTTT. This sequence encodes CASSPRPGELFF.

The chain employs TRBV2 and TRBJ2-7, with a weak D call TRBD2 (6 bases). The CDR3 contains 15 residues. Trimming stripped 7 bases from V and 2 bases from J, with 18 bases between. Germline CDR1 reads SNHLY; CDR2 reads FYNNEI. The chain's CDR3 is CASTKRGVAAYEQYV. In DNA form, the CDR3 reads TGTGCCAGCACCAAACGGGGAGTAGCGGCCTACGAGCAGTACGTC.

This clone was picked up a small number of times. CDR3 DNA: TGCGCCAGCAGCCAAGGAGGACAGGGTACCAATCAGCCCCAGCATTTT. Its translation: CASSQGGQGTNQPQHF. The J gene is TRBJ1-5, the V gene TRBV4-1; 8 bases are shared with TRBD1. The CDR3 totals 16 residues. In germline, CDR1 is MGHRA, CDR2 YSYEKL. V lost 1 base to trimming and J lost 3 bases; unmatched junction nucleotides: 5.

The rearrangement uses TRBV30 and TRBJ1-5, with 7 positions matching TRBD1. CDR3 length: 17 amino acids. CDR1 GTSNPN and CDR2 SVGIG come from the germline V gene (reference sequence). The junction had 12 bases not matched to a gene; V was cut back by 0 bases and J by 4 bases. CDR3 amino acids: CAWSVLDRVVPNQPQHF. The CDR3 nucleotides read TGTGCCTGGAGTGTACTCGACAGGGTGGTTCCGAATCAGCCCCAGCATTTT.

This clone was picked up one time. This chain joins TRBV5-1 and TRBJ2-7; 8 nucleotides match TRBD2. This CDR3 is 18 amino acids long. V gave up 0 bases and J gave up 4 bases; unmatched junction bases: 15. Germline-derived CDR1 and CDR2 are SGHRS and YFSETQ. The CDR3 loop reads CASSLEGSGATFRYEQYV. The CDR3 DNA sequence: TGCGCCAGCAGCTTGGAGGGTAGCGGGGCCACATTCCGTTACGAGCAGTACGTC.

The chain employs TRBV4-2 and TRBJ1-3; 7 bases align to TRBD1. Losses at the gene ends were 0 bases for V and 4 bases for J; bases not matched to a gene: 6. The CDR3 consists of 16 residues. Looked up from germline, CDR1 is LGHNA and CDR2 is YNFKEQ. The CDR3 loop reads CASSQDVGGAGNTIYF. Here the CDR3 DNA reads TGTGCCAGCAGCCAAGATGTAGGGGGCGCGGGAAACACCATATATTTT.

The chain uses TRBV7-3 and TRBJ2-1, with TRBD1 matching over 9 bases. This CDR3 region has 14 residues. The junction had 7 bases not matched to a gene; V was cut back by 4 bases and J by 9 bases. Germline CDR1 is SGHTA and CDR2 is FQGTGA. CDR3 sequence: CASSSQQGAGEQFF. For the CDR3, the DNA is TGTGCCAGCAGCTCTCAACAGGGGGCAGGTGAGCAGTTCTTC.

This rearrangement joins TRBV18 to TRBJ2-1; 10 positions match TRBD2. The CDR3 spans 18 residues. V trimming: 4 bases; J trimming: 10 bases; junction bases outside the gene matches: 19. Germline V lookup: CDR1 KGHSH, CDR2 LQKENI. CDR3 in DNA: TGTGCCAGCTCACTATCATTAGCGGGAGGTACCACCTACAGGGAGCAGTTCTTC. Encoded protein: CASSLSLAGGTTYREQFF.

The chain combines TRBV7-2 with TRBJ2-3; unclear D gene. Germline V gives CDR1 SGHTA, CDR2 FQGNSA. The CDR3 has 14 amino acids. The V end was cut by 5 bases, the J end by 0 bases, with 9 bases between. Here the CDR3 reads CASSPYASTDTQYF. As DNA, the CDR3 is TGTGCCAGCAGCCCCTACGCTAGCACAGATACGCAGTATTTT.

The rearrangement uses TRBV5-1 and TRBJ2-1; 8 positions match TRBD2. The CDR3 is 15 amino acids. Trimming cost V 3 bases and J 4 bases; bases outside gene matches: 6. Germline values: CDR1 SGHRS, CDR2 YFSETQ. DNA for the CDR3: TGCGCCAGCAGCTCCACTAGCGGAGTGTACAATGAGCAGTTCTTC. It specifies CASSSTSGVYNEQFF.

The chain uses TRBV18 and TRBJ2-5; D is possibly TRBD1 (6 bases). Germline assignment: CDR1 KGHSH and CDR2 LQKENI. The CDR3 consists of 15 residues. V lost 0 bases and J lost 2, with 10 bases in between. The CDR3 region has the DNA TGTGCCAGCTCACCACCGGGACACCGGCAAGAGACCCAGTACTTC. Its protein product is CASSPPGHRQETQYF.

The gene calls are TRBV28 and TRBJ2-1, with 13 bases lining up with TRBD2. Trimming at V came to 1 base and at J to 7 bases, leaving 4 bases not matched to a gene. This CDR3 region has 16 residues. Germline V CDR1 and CDR2: MDHEN, SYDVKM. CDR3 in DNA: TGTGCCAGCAGTTTATTACTAGCGGGAGGGAAAAATGAGCAGTTCTTC. Residues: CASSLLLAGGKNEQFF.

This chain links TRBV19 with TRBJ1-3; the D is unclear. The V gene's germline CDR1 is LNHDA and CDR2 SQIVND (reference sequence). V was cut by 3 bases and J by 0 bases, with 6 bases left in between. The CDR3 runs to 14 residues. The CDR3 coding sequence is TGTGCCAGTAGTATGGCAGGCTCTGGAAACACCATATATTTT. Protein: CASSMAGSGNTIYF.

The chain recombines TRBV15 with TRBJ1-2; TRBD1 matches 7 bases. Germline lookup yields CDR1 LNHNV and CDR2 YYDKDF (reference sequence). This CDR3 has 14 residues. V was clipped by 3 bases and J by 2 bases; unmatched bases: 3. The CDR3 DNA sequence: TGTGCCACCAGCAGGACAGGGTTAAACTATGGCTACACCTTC. Amino acids: CATSRTGLNYGYTF. The full variable domain, completed using reference TRBV15 and TRBJ1-2, is DAMVIQNPRYQVTQFGKPVTLSCSQTLNHNVMYWYQQKSSQAPKLLFHYYDKDFNNEADTPDNFQSRRPNTSFCFLDIRSPGLGDTAMYLCATSRTGLNYGYTFGSGTRLTVV.

V and J are TRBV9 and TRBJ2-7; D possibly corresponds to TRBD1 (6 bases). The ends were cut back, 3 bases at V and 7 bases at J, with 14 bases in the middle. The CDR3 has 13 amino acids. CDR1 and CDR2 (germline): SGDLS, YYNGEE. CDR3 nucleotides: TGTGCCAGCAGCGCCCGACAGGTAGGAGAGCAGTACTTC. Translated, it gives CASSARQVGEQYF.

In its sample, this clone was seen once. The chain couples TRBV25-1 to TRBJ2-3; a possible D gene is TRBD2 (5 bases). From germline, CDR1 is MGHDK and CDR2 SYGVNS. There are 12 residues in the CDR3. V lost 7 bases, J lost 2 bases, and 7 bases lay in between. The chain's CDR3 is CASNGLTDTQYF. CDR3 bases: TGTGCCAGCAATGGACTCACAGATACGCAGTATTTT.

This clone was detected once. This sample includes further DNA sequences coding for the same CDR3. The CDR3 coding sequence is TGCGCCAGCAGTTTGTACACAGATACGCAGTATTTT. Its translation: CASSLYTDTQYF. This chain links TRBV5-1 with TRBJ2-3; D is uncertain. The CDR3 is 12 amino acids. V was cut by 5 bases and J by 2 bases, with 6 bases left in between. Germline CDR1 is SGHRS and CDR2 is YFSETQ.

The CDR3 DNA reads TGTGCCAGCAGTACGACAACCGTCAGGGGCCGGAACACCGGGGAGCTGTTTTTT. This translates into CASSTTTVRGRNTGELFF. The rearrangement uses TRBV28 and TRBJ2-2; D is possibly TRBD1 (6 bases). CDR1 MDHEN and CDR2 SYDVKM come from the germline V gene. The CDR3 consists of 18 residues. V gave up 5 bases and J gave up 1 base, with 20 bases separating them.

J is TRBJ1-1 and V is TRBV5-5; TRBD1 aligns across 7 bases. The CDR3 is 15 amino acids. The germline gives CDR1 SGHKS, CDR2 YYEKEE (reference sequence). Unmatched junction bases numbered 9, after V lost 4 bases and J lost 3 bases. The CDR3, as DNA: TGTGCCAGCAGCGTTACAGGGGAAGCGGACACTGAAGCTTTCTTT. It specifies CASSVTGEADTEAFF.

By frequency in the sample, this clone is medium-sized. The V gene is TRBV25-1, the J gene TRBJ1-3; no firm D call. Looked up from germline, CDR1 is MGHDK and CDR2 is SYGVNS. Trimming removed 1 base at V and 0 bases at J, with 10 bases between. CDR3 length equals 16 residues. CDR3 coding DNA: TGTGCCAGCAGTGAATTGGAGGACCCCTCTGGAAACACCATATATTTT. Protein sequence: CASSELEDPSGNTIYF.

The chain employs TRBV5-6 and TRBJ1-1; D remains unclear. Trimming stripped 4 bases from V and 2 bases from J, with 15 bases between. Per germline, CDR1 SGHDT and CDR2 YYEEEE. This CDR3 region has 15 residues. CDR3 loop: CASSAYSYSNTEAFF. CDR3 DNA sequence: TGTGCCAGCAGCGCGTACAGCTACTCTAACACTGAAGCTTTCTTT.

The rearrangement uses TRBV7-7 and TRBJ2-1, with D hard to call. CDR3 length: 14 amino acids. The germline gives CDR1 SSHAT, CDR2 FNYEAQ (reference sequence). Trimming removed 5 bases from V and 8 bases from J, with 16 bases in between. CDR3 sequence: CASSRRNGADEQFF. In nucleotides, the CDR3 is TGTGCCAGCAGCCGTCGGAATGGCGCGGATGAGCAGTTCTTC. Together with reference TRBV7-7 and TRBJ2-1, the CDR3 gives the full variable domain: GAGVSQSPRYKVTKRGQDVTLRCDPISSHATLYWYQQALGQGPEFLTYFNYEAQPDKSGLPSDRFSAERPEGSISTLTIQRTEQRDSAMYRCASSRRNGADEQFFGPGTRLTVL.